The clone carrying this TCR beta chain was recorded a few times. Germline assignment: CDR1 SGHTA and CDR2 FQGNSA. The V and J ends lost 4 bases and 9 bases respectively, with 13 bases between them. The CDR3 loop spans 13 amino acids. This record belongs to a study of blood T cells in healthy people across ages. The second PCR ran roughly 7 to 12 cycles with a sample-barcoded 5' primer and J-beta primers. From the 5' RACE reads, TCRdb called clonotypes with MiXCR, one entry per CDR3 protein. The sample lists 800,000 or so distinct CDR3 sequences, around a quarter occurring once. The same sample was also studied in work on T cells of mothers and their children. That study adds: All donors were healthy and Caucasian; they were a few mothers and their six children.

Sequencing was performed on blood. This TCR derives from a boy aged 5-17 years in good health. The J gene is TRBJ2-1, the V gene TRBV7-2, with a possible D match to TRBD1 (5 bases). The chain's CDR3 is CASSSQGSPEQFF. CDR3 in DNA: TGTGCCAGCAGCTCTCAGGGTTCCCCTGAGCAGTTCTTC.